A single sample is the source of the 9 T cell receptor beta chains below, sequenced in a study of identical twins. MiXCR was run by TCRdb on the 5' RACE reads, yielding one entry per CDR3 protein. The sample has 690,000 or so distinct CDR3 sequences; 8.6% are singletons. These data were also filed under a second study, of yellow fever vaccine responses in identical twins.

Input material: PBMCs. The receptors shown here come from a young woman in good health.

This clonotype was detected a few times. This chain links TRBV7-9 with TRBJ2-7, with 8 bases that match TRBD1. Germline assignment: CDR1 SEHNR and CDR2 FQNEAQ (reference sequence). J was trimmed by 6 bases and V by 5 bases; bases with no gene match: 6. The CDR3 covers 13 residues. The CDR3 bases are TGTGCCAGCAGCCTAGAGACAGGGGCCGAGCAGTACTTC. It translates to CASSLETGAEQYF.

This clonotype was detected many times. This chain uses TRBV5-1 with TRBJ2-3; the D gene could be TRBD1 or TRBD2 (6 bases each). Trimming shortened V by 3 bases and J by 3 bases, and 17 bases separated the two germline ends. CDR1 is SGHRS, CDR2 YFSETQ, per germline. The CDR3 spans 16 residues. CDR3 nucleotides: TGCGCCAGCAGCTACGGGGGCTCCAGAGTAACAGATACGCAGTATTTT. This sequence encodes CASSYGGSRVTDTQYF.

The chain is built from TRBV21-1 and TRBJ1-1. TRBV21-1 is recorded as a pseudogene. The CDR3 extends over 13 amino acids. The CDR3 is CASSKAGRTEAFF. The CDR3 DNA reads TGTGCCAGCAGCAAAGCTGGCAGAACTGAAGCTTTCTTT.

This clonotype was observed at least ten times. The chain links TRBV12-3 or TRBV12-4 to TRBJ2-1, with TRBD2 as a possible D gene (5 bases). The ends were cut back, 7 bases at V and 2 bases at J, with 12 bases in the middle. This CDR3 is 14 amino acids long. For the CDR3, the DNA is TGTGCCAGCACCGGTGGAGGCCCCTACAATGAGCAGTTCTTC. Its protein product is CASTGGGPYNEQFF.

Remarks on this clonotype: This could be a read error, since a much larger clone is one nucleotide away. The chain links TRBV24-1 to TRBJ2-1, with 7 bases fitting TRBD2. The germline gives CDR1 KGHDR, CDR2 SFDVKD. The CDR3 spans 13 residues. This chain's CDR3 is CTTSDLRGNEQFF. In DNA, the CDR3 is TGTACCACCAGTGATTTGCGGGGGAATGAGCAGTTCTTC.

The V gene is TRBV2, the J gene TRBJ2-2; perhaps TRBD2 as D (6 bases). V lost 11 bases to trimming and J lost 6 bases, with 19 bases between them. The V gene's germline CDR1 is SNHLY and CDR2 FYNNEI. The CDR3 is 14 amino acids. Here the CDR3 reads CASDPFGGAGELFF. As DNA, the CDR3 is TGTGCCTCAGACCCTTTCGGGGGTGCCGGGGAGCTGTTTTTT.

The gene calls are TRBV27 and TRBJ2-1, with 7 nucleotides matching TRBD2. The CDR3 totals 14 residues. The junction had 5 bases not matched to a gene; V was cut back by 7 bases and J by 2 bases. In germline, CDR1 is MNHEY, CDR2 SMNVEV (reference sequence). CDR3 sequence: CASKGRGTYNEQFF. CDR3 DNA sequence: TGTGCCAGCAAGGGGCGGGGGACCTACAATGAGCAGTTCTTC.

J is TRBJ2-2 and V is TRBV4-3; D tentatively reads TRBD1 or TRBD2 (5 bases each). V lost 0 bases and J lost 4, with 15 bases in between. The CDR3 runs to 17 residues. Germline assignment: CDR1 LGHNA and CDR2 YSLEER. The CDR3: CASSQEPGPLGTGELFF. The CDR3 DNA follows: TGCGCCAGCAGCCAAGAGCCGGGACCTCTCGGCACCGGGGAGCTGTTTTTT.

This clonotype was recorded at least ten times. J is TRBJ2-3 and V is TRBV12-3 or TRBV12-4; D not resolved. The V end was cut by 3 bases, the J end by 6 bases, with 19 bases between. The CDR3 runs 16 residues. The DNA of the CDR3 is TGTGCCAGCAGTTTTCGTCTATCGCTTGGAGACGATACGCAGTATTTT. Translation gives CASSFRLSLGDDTQYF.